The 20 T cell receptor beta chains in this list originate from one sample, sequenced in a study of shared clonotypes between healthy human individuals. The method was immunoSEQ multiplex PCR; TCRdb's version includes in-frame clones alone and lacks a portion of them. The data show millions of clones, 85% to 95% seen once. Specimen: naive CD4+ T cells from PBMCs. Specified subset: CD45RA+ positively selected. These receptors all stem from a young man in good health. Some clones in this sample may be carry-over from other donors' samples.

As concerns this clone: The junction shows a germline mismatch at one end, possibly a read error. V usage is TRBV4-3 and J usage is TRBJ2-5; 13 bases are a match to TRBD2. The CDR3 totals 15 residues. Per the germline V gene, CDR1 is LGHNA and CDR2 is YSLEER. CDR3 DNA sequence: TGCGCCAGCAGCCAAGAAGGACTAGCGGGAGAGGCCCAGTACTTC. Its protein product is CASSQEGLAGEAQYF.

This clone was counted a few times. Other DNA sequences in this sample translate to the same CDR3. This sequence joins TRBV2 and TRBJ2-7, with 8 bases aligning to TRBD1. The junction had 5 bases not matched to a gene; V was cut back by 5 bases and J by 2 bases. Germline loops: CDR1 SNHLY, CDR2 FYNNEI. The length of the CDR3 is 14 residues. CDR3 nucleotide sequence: TGTGCCAGCAGTTGGACAGGGCCCCCCTACGAGCAGTACTTC. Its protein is CASSWTGPPYEQYF.

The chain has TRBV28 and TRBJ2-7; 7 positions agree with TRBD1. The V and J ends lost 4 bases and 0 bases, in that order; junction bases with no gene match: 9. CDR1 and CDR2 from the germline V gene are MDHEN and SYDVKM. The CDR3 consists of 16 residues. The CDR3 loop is CASSSRPGQSSYEQYF. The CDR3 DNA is TGTGCCAGCAGTTCTCGTCCGGGACAGAGCTCCTACGAGCAGTACTTC.

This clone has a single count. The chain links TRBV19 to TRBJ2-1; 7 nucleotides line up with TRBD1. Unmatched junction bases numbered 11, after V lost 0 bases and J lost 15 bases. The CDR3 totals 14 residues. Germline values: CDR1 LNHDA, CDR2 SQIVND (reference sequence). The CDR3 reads CASSIDTRPGQPFF. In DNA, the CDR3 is TGTGCCAGTAGTATAGATACGCGGCCGGGACAGCCGTTCTTC.

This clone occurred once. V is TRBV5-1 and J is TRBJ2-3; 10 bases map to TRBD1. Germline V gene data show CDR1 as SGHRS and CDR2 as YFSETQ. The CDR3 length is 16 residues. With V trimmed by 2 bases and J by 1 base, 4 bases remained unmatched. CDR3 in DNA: TGCGCCAGCAGCTTCCGGACAGGGGGAGGCACAGATACGCAGTATTTT. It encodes CASSFRTGGGTDTQYF.

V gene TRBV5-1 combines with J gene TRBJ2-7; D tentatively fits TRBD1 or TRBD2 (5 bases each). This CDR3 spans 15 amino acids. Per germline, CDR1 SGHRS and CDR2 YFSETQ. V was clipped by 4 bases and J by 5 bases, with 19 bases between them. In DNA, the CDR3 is TGCGCCAGCAGCCACCGGGACCAGGGTGTCCACGAGCAGTACTTC. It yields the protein CASSHRDQGVHEQYF.

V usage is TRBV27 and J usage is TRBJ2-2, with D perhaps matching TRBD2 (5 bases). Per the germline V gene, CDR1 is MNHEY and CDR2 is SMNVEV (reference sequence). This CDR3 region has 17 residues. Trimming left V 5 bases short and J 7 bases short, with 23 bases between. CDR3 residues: CASSLGAVKQRGGELFF. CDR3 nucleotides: TGTGCCAGCAGTCTGGGAGCGGTCAAACAAAGAGGCGGGGAGCTGTTTTTT.

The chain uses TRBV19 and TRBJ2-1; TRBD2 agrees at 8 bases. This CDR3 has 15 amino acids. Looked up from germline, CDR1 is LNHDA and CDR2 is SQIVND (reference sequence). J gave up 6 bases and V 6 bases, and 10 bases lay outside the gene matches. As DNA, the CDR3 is TGTGCCAGTAGGACTCCCGGGACTAGTTTCAATGAGCAGTTCTTC. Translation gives CASRTPGTSFNEQFF.

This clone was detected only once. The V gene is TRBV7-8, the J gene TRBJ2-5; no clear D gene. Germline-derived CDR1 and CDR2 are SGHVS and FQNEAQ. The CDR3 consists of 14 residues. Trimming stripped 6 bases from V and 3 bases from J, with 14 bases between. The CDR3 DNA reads TGTGCCAGCAGGGGGATTGGGGAAAAAGAGACCCAGTACTTC. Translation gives CASRGIGEKETQYF.

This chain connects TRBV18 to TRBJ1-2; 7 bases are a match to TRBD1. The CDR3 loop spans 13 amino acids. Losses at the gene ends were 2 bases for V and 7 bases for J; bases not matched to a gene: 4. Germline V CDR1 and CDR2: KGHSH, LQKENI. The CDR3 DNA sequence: TGTGCCAGCTCACCAGGCAGGGGGAGTGGCTACACCTTC. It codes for CASSPGRGSGYTF.

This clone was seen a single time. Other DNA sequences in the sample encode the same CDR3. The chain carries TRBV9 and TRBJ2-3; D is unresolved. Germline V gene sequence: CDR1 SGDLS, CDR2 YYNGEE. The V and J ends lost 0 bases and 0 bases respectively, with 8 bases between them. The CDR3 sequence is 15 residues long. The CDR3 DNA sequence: TGTGCCAGCAGCGTAGCACCGGCTAGCACAGATACGCAGTATTTT. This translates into CASSVAPASTDTQYF.

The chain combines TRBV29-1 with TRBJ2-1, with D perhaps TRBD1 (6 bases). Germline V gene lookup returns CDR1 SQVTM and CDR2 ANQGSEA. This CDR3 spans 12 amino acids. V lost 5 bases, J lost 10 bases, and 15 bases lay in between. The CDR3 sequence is CSVRDTQGEQFF. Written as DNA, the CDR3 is TGCAGCGTTCGGGATACTCAGGGGGAGCAGTTCTTC.

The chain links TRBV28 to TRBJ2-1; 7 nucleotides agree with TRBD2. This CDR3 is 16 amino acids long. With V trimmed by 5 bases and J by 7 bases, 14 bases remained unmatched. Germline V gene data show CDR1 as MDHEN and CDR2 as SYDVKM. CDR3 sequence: CASSPNWGGRRNEQFF. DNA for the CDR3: TGTGCCAGCAGTCCTAATTGGGGCGGGAGAAGGAATGAGCAGTTCTTC.

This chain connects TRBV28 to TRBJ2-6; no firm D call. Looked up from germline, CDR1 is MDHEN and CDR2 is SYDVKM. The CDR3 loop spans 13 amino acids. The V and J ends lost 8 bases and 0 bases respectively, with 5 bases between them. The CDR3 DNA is TGTGCCAGCGAATACTCTGGGGCCAACGTCCTGACTTTC. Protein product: CASEYSGANVLTF. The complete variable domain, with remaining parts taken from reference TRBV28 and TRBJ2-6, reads DVKVTQSSRYLVKRTGEKVFLECVQDMDHENMFWYRQDPGLGLRLIYFSYDVKMKEKGDIPEGYSVSREKKERFSLILESASTNQTSMYLCASEYSGANVLTFGAGSRLTVL.

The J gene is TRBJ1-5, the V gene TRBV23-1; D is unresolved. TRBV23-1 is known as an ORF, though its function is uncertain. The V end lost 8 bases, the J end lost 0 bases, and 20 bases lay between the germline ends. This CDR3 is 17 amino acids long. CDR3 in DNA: TGCGCCAGCCACAATCAACACCGGGAGTATAGCAATCAGCCCCAGCATTTT. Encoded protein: CASHNQHREYSNQPQHF.

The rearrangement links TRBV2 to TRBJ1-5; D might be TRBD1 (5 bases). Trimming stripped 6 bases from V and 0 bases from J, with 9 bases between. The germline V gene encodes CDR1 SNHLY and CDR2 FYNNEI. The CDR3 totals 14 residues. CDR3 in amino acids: CASRGEVSNQPQHF. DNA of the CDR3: TGTGCCAGCAGGGGGGAGGTTAGCAATCAGCCCCAGCATTTT.

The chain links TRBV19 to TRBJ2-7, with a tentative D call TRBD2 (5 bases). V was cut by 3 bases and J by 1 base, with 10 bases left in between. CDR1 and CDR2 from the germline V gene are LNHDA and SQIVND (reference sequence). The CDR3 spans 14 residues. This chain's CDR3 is CASSMAGTSYEQYF. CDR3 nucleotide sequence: TGTGCCAGTAGTATGGCGGGTACTTCCTACGAGCAGTACTTC.

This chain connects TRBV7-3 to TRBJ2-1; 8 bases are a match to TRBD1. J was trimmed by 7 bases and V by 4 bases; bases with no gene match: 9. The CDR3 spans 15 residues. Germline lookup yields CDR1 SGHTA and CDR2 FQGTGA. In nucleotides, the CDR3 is TGTGCCAGCAGCTCAGGACAGGGTAGGGGGAATGAGCAGTTCTTC. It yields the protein CASSSGQGRGNEQFF.

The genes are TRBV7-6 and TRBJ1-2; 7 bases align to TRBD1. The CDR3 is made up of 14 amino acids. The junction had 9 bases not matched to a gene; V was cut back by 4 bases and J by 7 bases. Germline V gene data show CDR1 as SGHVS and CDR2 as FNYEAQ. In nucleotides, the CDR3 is TGTGCCAGCAGCTCTGCGACAGGGAGGGGTGGCTACACCTTC. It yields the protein CASSSATGRGGYTF.

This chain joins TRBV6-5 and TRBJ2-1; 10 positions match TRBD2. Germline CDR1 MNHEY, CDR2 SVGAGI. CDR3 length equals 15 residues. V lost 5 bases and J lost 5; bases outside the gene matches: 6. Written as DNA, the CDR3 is TGTGCCAGCAGTCCTTTTAGCGGGAGGAACAATGAGCAGTTCTTC. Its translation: CASSPFSGRNNEQFF.